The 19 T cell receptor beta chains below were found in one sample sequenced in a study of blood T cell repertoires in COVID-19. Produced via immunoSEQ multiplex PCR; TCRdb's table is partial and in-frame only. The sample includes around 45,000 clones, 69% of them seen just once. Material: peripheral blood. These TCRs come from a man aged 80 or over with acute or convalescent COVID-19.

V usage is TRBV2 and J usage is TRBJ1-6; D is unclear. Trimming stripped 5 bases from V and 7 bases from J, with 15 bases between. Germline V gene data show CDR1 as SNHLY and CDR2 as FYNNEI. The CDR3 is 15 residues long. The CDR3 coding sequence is TGTGCCAGCAGTCCGGGAGAGGTGGCGAATTCACCCCTCCACTTT. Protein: CASSPGEVANSPLHF.

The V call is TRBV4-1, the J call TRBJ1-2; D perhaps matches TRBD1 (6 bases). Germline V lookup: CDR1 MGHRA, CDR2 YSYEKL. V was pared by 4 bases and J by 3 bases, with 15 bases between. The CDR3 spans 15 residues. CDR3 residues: CASSPRGGRDYGYTF. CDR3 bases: TGCGCCAGCAGCCCCCGGGGGGGGCGCGACTATGGCTACACCTTC.

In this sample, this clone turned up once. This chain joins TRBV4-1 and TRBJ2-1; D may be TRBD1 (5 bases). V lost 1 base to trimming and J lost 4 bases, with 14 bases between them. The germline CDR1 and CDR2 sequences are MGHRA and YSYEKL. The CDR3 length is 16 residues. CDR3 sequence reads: CASSQVDIMIYNEQFF. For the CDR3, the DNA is TGCGCCAGCAGCCAAGTGGACATAATGATTTACAATGAGCAGTTCTTC.

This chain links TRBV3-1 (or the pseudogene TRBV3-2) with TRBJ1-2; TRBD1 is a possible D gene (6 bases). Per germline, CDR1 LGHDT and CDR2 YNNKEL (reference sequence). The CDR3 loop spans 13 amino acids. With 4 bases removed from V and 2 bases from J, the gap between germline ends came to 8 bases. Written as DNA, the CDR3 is TGTGCCAGCAGCCCCACAGGGAACTATGGCTACACCTTC. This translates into CASSPTGNYGYTF.

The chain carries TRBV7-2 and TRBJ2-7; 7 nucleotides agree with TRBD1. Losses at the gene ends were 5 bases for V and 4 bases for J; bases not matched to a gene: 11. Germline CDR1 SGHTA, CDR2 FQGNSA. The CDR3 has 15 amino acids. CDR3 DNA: TGTGCCAGCAGCGTCAACCGGGACAGCTTTTACGAGCAGTACTTC. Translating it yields CASSVNRDSFYEQYF.

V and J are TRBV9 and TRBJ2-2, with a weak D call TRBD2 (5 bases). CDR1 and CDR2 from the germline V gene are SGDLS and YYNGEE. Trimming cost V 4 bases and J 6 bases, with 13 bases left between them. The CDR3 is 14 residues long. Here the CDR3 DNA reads TGTGCCAGCAGCCCAACTGAGGGATCCGGGGAGCTGTTTTTT. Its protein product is CASSPTEGSGELFF.

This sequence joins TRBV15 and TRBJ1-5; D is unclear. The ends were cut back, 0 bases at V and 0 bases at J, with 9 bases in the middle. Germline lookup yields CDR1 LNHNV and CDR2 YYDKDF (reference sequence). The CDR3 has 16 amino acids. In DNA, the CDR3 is TGTGCCACCAGCAGAGAACCCACAGATAGCAATCAGCCCCAGCATTTT. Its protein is CATSREPTDSNQPQHF.

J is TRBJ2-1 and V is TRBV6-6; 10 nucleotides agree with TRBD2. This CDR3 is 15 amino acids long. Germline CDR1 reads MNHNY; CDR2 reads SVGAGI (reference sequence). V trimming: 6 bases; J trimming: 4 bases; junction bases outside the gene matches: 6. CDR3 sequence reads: CASRGASGGYNEQFF. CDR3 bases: TGTGCCAGCAGAGGGGCTAGCGGGGGTTACAATGAGCAGTTCTTC.

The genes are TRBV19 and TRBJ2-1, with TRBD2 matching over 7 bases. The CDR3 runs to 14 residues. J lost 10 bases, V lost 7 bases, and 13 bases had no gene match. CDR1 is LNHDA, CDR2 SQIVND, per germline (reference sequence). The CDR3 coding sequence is TGTGCCAGTACCCCCGGCGTGTGGGGGGGAGAGCAGTTCTTC. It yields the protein CASTPGVWGGEQFF.

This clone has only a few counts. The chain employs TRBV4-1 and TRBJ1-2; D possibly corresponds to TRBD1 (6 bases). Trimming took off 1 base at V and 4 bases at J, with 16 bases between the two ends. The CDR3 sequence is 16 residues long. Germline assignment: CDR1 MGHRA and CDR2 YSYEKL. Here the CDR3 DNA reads TGCGCCAGCAGCCAAGGGGGGGGCAGAACCCCCTATGGCTACACCTTC. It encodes CASSQGGGRTPYGYTF.

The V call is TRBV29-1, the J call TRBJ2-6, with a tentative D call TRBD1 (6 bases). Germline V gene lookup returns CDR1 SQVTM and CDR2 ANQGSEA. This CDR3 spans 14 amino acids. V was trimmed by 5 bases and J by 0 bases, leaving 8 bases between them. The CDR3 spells CSVLQGSGANVLTF. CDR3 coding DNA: TGCAGCGTTCTACAGGGCTCTGGGGCCAACGTCCTGACTTTC.

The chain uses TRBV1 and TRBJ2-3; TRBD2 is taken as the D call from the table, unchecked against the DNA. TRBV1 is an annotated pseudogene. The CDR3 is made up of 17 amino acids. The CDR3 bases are TGCACCAGCAGCCAAGAACCTGCGGGAGGGCCGCCAGATACGCAGTATTTT. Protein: CTSSQEPAGGPPDTQYF.

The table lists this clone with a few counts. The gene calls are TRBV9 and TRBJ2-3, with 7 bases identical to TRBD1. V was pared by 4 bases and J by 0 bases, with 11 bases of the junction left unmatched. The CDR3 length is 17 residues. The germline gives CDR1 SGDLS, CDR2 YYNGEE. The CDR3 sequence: CASSFRDSQTSTDTQYF. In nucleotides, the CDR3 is TGTGCCAGCAGCTTCCGGGACAGTCAAACTAGCACAGATACGCAGTATTTT.

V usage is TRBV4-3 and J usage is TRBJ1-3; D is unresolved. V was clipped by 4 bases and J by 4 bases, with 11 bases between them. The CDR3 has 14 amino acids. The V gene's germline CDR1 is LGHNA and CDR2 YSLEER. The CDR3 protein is CASSPLMLGNTIYF. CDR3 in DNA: TGCGCCAGCAGCCCGTTAATGTTGGGAAACACCATATATTTT.

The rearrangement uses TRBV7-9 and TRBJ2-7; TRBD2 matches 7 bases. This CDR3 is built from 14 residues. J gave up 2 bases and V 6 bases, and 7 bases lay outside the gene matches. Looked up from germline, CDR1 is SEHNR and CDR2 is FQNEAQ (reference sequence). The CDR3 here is CASSWGGSPYEQYF. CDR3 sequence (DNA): TGTGCCAGCAGTTGGGGGGGGAGTCCCTACGAGCAGTACTTC.

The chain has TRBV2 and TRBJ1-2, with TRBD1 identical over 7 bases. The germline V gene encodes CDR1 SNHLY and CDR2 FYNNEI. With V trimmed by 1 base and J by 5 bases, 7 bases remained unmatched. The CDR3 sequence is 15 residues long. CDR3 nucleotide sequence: TGTGCCAGCAGTGAAGACGGGCAGGGGGTTTATGGCTACACCTTC. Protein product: CASSEDGQGVYGYTF.

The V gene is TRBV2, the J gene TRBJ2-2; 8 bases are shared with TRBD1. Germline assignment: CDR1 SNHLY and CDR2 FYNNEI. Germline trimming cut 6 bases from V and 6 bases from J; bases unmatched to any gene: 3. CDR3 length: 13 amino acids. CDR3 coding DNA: TGTGCCAGCAGGACAGGGGCCCCCGGGGAGCTGTTTTTT. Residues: CASRTGAPGELFF.

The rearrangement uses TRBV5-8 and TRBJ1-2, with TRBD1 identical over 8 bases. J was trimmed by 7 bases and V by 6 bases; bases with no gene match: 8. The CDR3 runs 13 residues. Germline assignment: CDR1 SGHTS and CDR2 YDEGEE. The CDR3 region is CASTRAGGIGYTF. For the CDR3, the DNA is TGTGCCAGCACCCGGGCAGGGGGCATTGGCTACACCTTC.

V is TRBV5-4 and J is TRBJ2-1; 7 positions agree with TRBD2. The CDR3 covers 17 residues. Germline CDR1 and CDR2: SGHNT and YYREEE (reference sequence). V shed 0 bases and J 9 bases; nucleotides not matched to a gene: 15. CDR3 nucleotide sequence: TGTGCCAGCAGCTTGGAAGCCATCCAGCGGGACTATGGTGAGCAGTTCTTC. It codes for CASSLEAIQRDYGEQFF.